These 28 T cell receptor beta chains originate from one sample sequenced in a study of cytotoxic CD8 clonotypes in ibrutinib-treated CLL. TCRdb's copy holds only in-frame clones and misses some; the assay was immunoSEQ multiplex PCR. The data hold some 50,000 clones, with 56% observed a single time. Specimen: PBMCs, collected after 24 months of ibrutinib treatment. Source of these receptors: a human donor with chronic lymphocytic leukemia.

The genes are TRBV10-3 and TRBJ1-3, with a tentative D call TRBD1 (6 bases). Germline CDR1 ENHRY, CDR2 SYGVKD. Trimming left V 8 bases short and J 4 bases short, with 18 bases between. The CDR3 has 15 amino acids. CDR3 coding DNA: TGTGCCATCGGGGTACAGGGAATATCCGGAAACACCATATATTTT. Protein sequence: CAIGVQGISGNTIYF.

The rearrangement links TRBV27 to TRBJ1-5, with a possible D match to TRBD1 (6 bases). CDR1 and CDR2 from the germline V gene are MNHEY and SMNVEV (reference sequence). Between the trimmed V and J ends, which lost 0 bases and 7 bases, there was a span of 13 bases. The CDR3 covers 15 residues. This CDR3 is CASSLSSRGYQPQHF. The CDR3 nucleotides read TGTGCCAGCAGTTTATCAAGCAGGGGTTACCAGCCCCAGCATTTT.

This clone has a handful of counts. J is TRBJ2-3 and V is TRBV2; perhaps TRBD1 as D (5 bases). Trimming left V 4 bases short and J 0 bases short, with 11 bases between. This CDR3 has 15 residues. Germline CDR1 SNHLY, CDR2 FYNNEI. CDR3 bases: TGTGCCAGCAGTGCCCCAGGGATGAGCACAGATACGCAGTATTTT. Its translation is CASSAPGMSTDTQYF.

CDR3 coding DNA: TGTGCCAGCTGTAAGGTCGGATCTCTGTTTTTT. This translates into CASCKVGSLFF. The chain carries TRBV28 and TRBJ1-4, with unresolved D. V was cut by 8 bases and J by 14 bases, with 15 bases left in between. The CDR3 spans 11 residues. Germline CDR1 MDHEN, CDR2 SYDVKM.

The chain uses TRBV6-5 and TRBJ2-7; 9 bases map to TRBD2. Trimming at V came to 0 bases and at J to 5 bases, leaving 8 bases not matched to a gene. The CDR3 is 16 residues long. In germline, CDR1 is MNHEY, CDR2 SVGAGI. The CDR3 DNA is TGTGCCAGCAGTTACTCTGGCGGGAGGGCCGGCGACGAGCAGTACTTC. It encodes CASSYSGGRAGDEQYF.

CDR3 coding DNA: TGTGCCAGCAGTTACCGGGACAGGCGTCGAGAGACCCAGTACTTC. Amino acid sequence: CASSYRDRRRETQYF. V and J are TRBV6-5 and TRBJ2-5, with TRBD1 matching 8 bases. This CDR3 is 15 amino acids long. Trimming cost V 2 bases and J 4 bases; bases outside gene matches: 6. Germline V CDR1 and CDR2: MNHEY, SVGAGI.

The chain links TRBV7-8 to TRBJ1-3, with D unresolved. V gave up 1 base and J gave up 6 bases, with 7 bases separating them. Germline CDR1 is SGHVS and CDR2 is FQNEAQ. The CDR3 sequence is 13 residues long. CDR3 amino acids: CASSLENTNTIYF. DNA of the CDR3: TGTGCCAGCAGCTTAGAAAACACAAACACCATATATTTT.

The V and J genes are TRBV7-9 and TRBJ2-3; D is possibly TRBD1 or TRBD2 (5 bases each). Trimming cost V 0 bases and J 4 bases, with 5 bases left between them. There are 13 residues in the CDR3. Germline V lookup: CDR1 SEHNR, CDR2 FQNEAQ (reference sequence). For the CDR3, the DNA is TGTGCCAGCAGCTTAGCGGGACCAGATACGCAGTATTTT. Translating gives CASSLAGPDTQYF. Full variable domain (missing parts from reference TRBV7-9 and TRBJ2-3): DTGVSQNPRHKITKRGQNVTFRCDPISEHNRLYWYRQTLGQGPEFLTYFQNEAQLEKSRLLSDRFSAERPKGSFSTLEIQRTEQGDSAMYLCASSLAGPDTQYFGPGTRLTVL.

The chain is built from TRBV19 and TRBJ2-2; D gene unclear. V was pared by 5 bases and J by 3 bases, with 10 bases between. The CDR3 consists of 14 residues. Germline lookup yields CDR1 LNHDA and CDR2 SQIVND (reference sequence). The CDR3 nucleotides are TGTGCCAGTAGTTCTATCGGTTACACCGGGGAGCTGTTTTTT. Its protein is CASSSIGYTGELFF.

This clone was seen a handful of times. The chain carries TRBV18 and TRBJ2-3; 12 bases line up with TRBD2. The germline gives CDR1 KGHSH, CDR2 LQKENI. Trimming cost V 6 bases and J 7 bases; bases outside gene matches: 5. The CDR3 sequence is 14 residues long. The DNA of the CDR3 is TGTGCCAGCTCTATCGGACTAGCGGGGAATACGCAGTATTTT. As protein: CASSIGLAGNTQYF.

This clone was detected a few times. The CDR3 DNA is TGTGCCAGCAGAGGGTCCGGGTCCGCCGAGGATACGCAGTATTTT. It specifies CASRGSGSAEDTQYF. The chain uses TRBV28 and TRBJ2-3; D not certain. The germline V gene encodes CDR1 MDHEN and CDR2 SYDVKM. This CDR3 region has 15 residues. The ends were cut back, 6 bases at V and 6 bases at J, with 19 bases in the middle.

This sequence joins TRBV5-6 and TRBJ2-1; perhaps TRBD1 as D (6 bases). The CDR3 runs 15 residues. The V end was cut by 0 bases, the J end by 6 bases, with 13 bases between. Germline CDR1 SGHDT, CDR2 YYEEEE. Here the CDR3 DNA reads TGTGCCAGCAGCTTGGGCTTAATACAGGGCAATGAGCAGTTCTTC. Amino acid sequence: CASSLGLIQGNEQFF.

This rearrangement joins TRBV7-2 to TRBJ2-7, with D perhaps given as TRBD1 or TRBD2 (5 bases each). The CDR3 is 16 residues long. Trimming removed 2 bases at V and 1 base at J, with 15 bases between. From germline, CDR1 is SGHTA and CDR2 FQGNSA. The DNA for the CDR3 is TGTGCCAGCAGCTTAACGGGACCTCCGTGGTCCTACGAGCAGTACTTC. Protein sequence: CASSLTGPPWSYEQYF.

In this sample, this clone turned up many times. The chain couples TRBV9 to TRBJ2-3, with D perhaps being TRBD1 or TRBD2 (5 bases each). CDR1 and CDR2 (germline): SGDLS, YYNGEE. The CDR3 contains 17 residues. Trimming stripped 3 bases from V and 2 bases from J, with 19 bases between. For the CDR3, the DNA is TGTGCCAGCAGCGGAGGGGACCCAACCCTCCCCACAGATACGCAGTATTTT. Translating gives CASSGGDPTLPTDTQYF. The full variable domain, its missing parts supplied by reference TRBV9 and TRBJ2-3, is DSGVTQTPKHLITATGQRVTLRCSPRSGDLSVYWYQQSLDQGLQFLIQYYNGEERAKGNILERFSAQQFPDLHSELNLSSLELGDSALYFCASSGGDPTLPTDTQYFGPGTRLTVL.

This clone is a singleton in its sample. V is TRBV29-1 and J is TRBJ2-7, with 14 bases matching TRBD2. The V gene end was trimmed by 5 bases and the J gene end by 8 bases; junction bases not matched to a gene: 5. CDR1 SQVTM and CDR2 ANQGSEA come from the germline V gene. There are 13 residues in the CDR3. Here the CDR3 reads CSVPGTSGRKQYF. The CDR3 nucleotides are TGCAGCGTTCCTGGGACTAGCGGGAGAAAGCAGTACTTC.

J is TRBJ1-2 and V is TRBV28; D gene ambiguous. Germline CDR1 and CDR2: MDHEN and SYDVKM. The CDR3 covers 14 residues. The V and J ends lost 3 bases and 0 bases respectively, with 8 bases between them. CDR3 residues: CASSFRTSNYGYTF. The DNA of the CDR3 is TGTGCCAGCAGTTTCCGGACTTCTAACTATGGCTACACCTTC.

The rearrangement links TRBV6-6 to TRBJ2-3; unclear D gene. From germline, CDR1 is MNHNY and CDR2 SVGAGI (reference sequence). V gave up 7 bases and J gave up 6 bases, with 8 bases separating them. The CDR3 covers 11 residues. The CDR3 region is CASKDADTQYF. The CDR3 region has the DNA TGTGCCAGCAAGGATGCGGATACGCAGTATTTT.

This clone was picked up a small number of times. This chain joins TRBV19 and TRBJ1-1; the D is unclear. This CDR3 is built from 14 residues. The V end was cut by 2 bases, the J end by 4 bases, with 11 bases between. CDR1 and CDR2 from the germline V gene are LNHDA and SQIVND (reference sequence). CDR3 residues: CASSIKGGSTEAFF. The DNA of the CDR3 is TGTGCCAGTAGTATAAAGGGAGGATCCACTGAAGCTTTCTTT.

The J gene is TRBJ2-2, the V gene TRBV5-1, with no clear D. Trimming took off 4 bases at V and 6 bases at J, with 10 bases between the two ends. The V gene's germline CDR1 is SGHRS and CDR2 YFSETQ. This CDR3 contains 13 residues. CDR3 bases: TGCGCCAGCAGCCTGGGCACTGCCGGGGAGCTGTTTTTT. This gives the protein CASSLGTAGELFF.

This chain connects TRBV7-2 to TRBJ2-6; D gene uncertain. The ends were cut back, 7 bases at V and 0 bases at J, with 10 bases in the middle. CDR3 length: 15 residues. CDR1 and CDR2 from the germline V gene are SGHTA and FQGNSA. The chain's CDR3 is CASTRRSSGANVLTF. CDR3 nucleotides: TGTGCCAGCACCCGCCGGAGCTCTGGGGCCAACGTCCTGACTTTC.

The chain carries TRBV13 and TRBJ2-7; 13 nucleotides line up with TRBD2. Germline CDR1 reads PRHDT; CDR2 reads FYEKMQ (reference sequence). Trimming removed 5 bases from V and 4 bases from J; junction bases left unmatched: 17. This CDR3 has 19 residues. CDR3 in DNA: TGTGCCAGCAGCCCCAGGACTAGCGGGAGTCATTGGTGGGTGTACGAGCAGTACTTC. Translation: CASSPRTSGSHWWVYEQYF.

This clone was picked up many times. The V call is TRBV28, the J call TRBJ2-5; no firm D call. Germline lookup yields CDR1 MDHEN and CDR2 SYDVKM. V was clipped by 2 bases and J by 5 bases, with 9 bases between them. CDR3 length: 13 amino acids. The CDR3: CASSLGRWETQYF. CDR3 nucleotide sequence: TGTGCCAGCAGTTTAGGCAGGTGGGAGACCCAGTACTTC.

This rearrangement joins TRBV28 to TRBJ1-3; D gene unclear. Germline V CDR1 and CDR2: MDHEN, SYDVKM. Between the trimmed V and J ends, which lost 7 bases and 0 bases, there was a span of 10 bases. There are 14 residues in the CDR3. The CDR3 protein is CASNDGLSGNTIYF. DNA of the CDR3: TGTGCCAGCAATGACGGCCTCTCTGGAAACACCATATATTTT. Complete variable domain (other parts from reference TRBV28 and TRBJ1-3): DVKVTQSSRYLVKRTGEKVFLECVQDMDHENMFWYRQDPGLGLRLIYFSYDVKMKEKGDIPEGYSVSREKKERFSLILESASTNQTSMYLCASNDGLSGNTIYFGEGSWLTVV.

V is TRBV19 and J is TRBJ2-5; D is possibly TRBD2 (5 bases). Germline assignment: CDR1 LNHDA and CDR2 SQIVND (reference sequence). The CDR3 spans 15 residues. Trimming stripped 1 base from V and 2 bases from J, with 11 bases between. CDR3 in amino acids: CASSIGLRGQETQYF. The CDR3, as DNA: TGTGCCAGTAGTATAGGTCTTCGGGGTCAAGAGACCCAGTACTTC.

The rearrangement uses TRBV5-1 and TRBJ2-2; no clear D. CDR3 length: 13 residues. Germline V gives CDR1 SGHRS, CDR2 YFSETQ. V was clipped by 5 bases and J by 3 bases, with 8 bases between them. In DNA, the CDR3 is TGCGCCAGCAGTACAGATTACACCGGGGAGCTGTTTTTT. The encoded protein is CASSTDYTGELFF. Full variable domain (rest looked up from reference TRBV5-1 and TRBJ2-2): KAGVTQTPRYLIKTRGQQVTLSCSPISGHRSVSWYQQTPGQGLQFLFEYFSETQRNKGNFPGRFSGRQFSNSRSEMNVSTLELGDSALYLCASSTDYTGELFFGEGSRLTVL.

The genes are TRBV6-1 and TRBJ2-5; D is unclear. The V gene lost 5 bases and the J gene lost 3 bases, with 10 bases spanning the gap. The CDR3 has 13 amino acids. CDR1 MNHNS and CDR2 SASEGT come from the germline V gene. CDR3 in amino acids: CASSTRPKETQYF. Here the CDR3 DNA reads TGTGCCAGCAGTACCCGACCAAAAGAGACCCAGTACTTC.

The chain links TRBV5-4 to TRBJ2-7; 7 bases line up with TRBD2. Germline CDR1 reads SGHNT; CDR2 reads YYREEE (reference sequence). The V and J ends lost 5 bases and 2 bases, in that order; junction bases with no gene match: 4. The CDR3 covers 13 residues. The CDR3 nucleotides are TGTGCCAGCAGTCGCAGCGGGACCTACGAGCAGTACTTC. Translated: CASSRSGTYEQYF.

The chain joins TRBV14 to TRBJ1-2, with TRBD1 matching over 7 bases. CDR3 length equals 15 residues. After removal of 1 base from V and 5 bases from J, the junction contained 7 bases not matched to a gene. In germline, CDR1 is SGHDN, CDR2 FVKESK. CDR3 sequence (DNA): TGTGCCAGCAGCCAAGTCGGGGACAGCATTTATGGCTACACCTTC. It is translated as CASSQVGDSIYGYTF.